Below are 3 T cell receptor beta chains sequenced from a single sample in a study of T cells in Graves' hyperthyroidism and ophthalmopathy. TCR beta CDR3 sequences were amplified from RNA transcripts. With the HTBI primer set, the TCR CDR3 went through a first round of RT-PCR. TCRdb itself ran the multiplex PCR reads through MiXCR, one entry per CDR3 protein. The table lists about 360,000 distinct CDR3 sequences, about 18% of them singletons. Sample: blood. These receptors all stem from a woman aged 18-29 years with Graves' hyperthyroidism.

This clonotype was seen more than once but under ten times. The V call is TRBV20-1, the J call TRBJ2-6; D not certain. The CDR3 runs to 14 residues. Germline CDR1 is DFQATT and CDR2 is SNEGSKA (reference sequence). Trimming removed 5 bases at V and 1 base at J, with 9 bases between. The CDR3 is CSASRESGANVLTF. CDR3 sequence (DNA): TGCAGTGCTTCTAGGGAATCTGGGGCCAACGTCCTGACTTTC.

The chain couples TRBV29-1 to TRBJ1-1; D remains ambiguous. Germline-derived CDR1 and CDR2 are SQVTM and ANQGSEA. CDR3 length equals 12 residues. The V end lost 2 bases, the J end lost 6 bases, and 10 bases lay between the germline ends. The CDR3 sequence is CSVERVLAEAFF. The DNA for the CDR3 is TGCAGCGTTGAAAGGGTTCTGGCTGAAGCTTTCTTT. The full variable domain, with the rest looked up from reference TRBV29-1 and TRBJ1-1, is SAVISQKPSRDICQRGTSLTIQCQVDSQVTMMFWYRQQPGQSLTLIATANQGSEATYESGFVIDKFPISRPNLTFSTLTVSNMSPEDSSIYLCSVERVLAEAFFGQGTRLTVV.

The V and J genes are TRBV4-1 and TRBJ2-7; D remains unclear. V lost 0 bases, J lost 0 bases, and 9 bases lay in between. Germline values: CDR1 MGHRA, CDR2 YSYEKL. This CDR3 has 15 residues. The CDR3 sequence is CASSQDGFRSYEQYF. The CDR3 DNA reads TGCGCCAGCAGCCAAGATGGGTTCCGCTCCTACGAGCAGTACTTC.